This T cell receptor beta chain was sequenced in a study of blood T cell repertoires in COVID-19 (dated by TCRdb to 2020 to 2021). A note on the overall study: The collaborator samples originated in the United States, Italy and Spain and spanned the acute and convalescent phases of COVID-19. The repertoires were released in a freely available public database meant as a resource for research on the immune response to SARS-CoV-2. Sample metadata almost always included a de-identified subject ID, COVID-19 status, age in years and sex. The prospective study material was composed of cDNA or gDNA derived from T cells, B-cell-depleted T cells, or PBMCs. Deeply sampled blood TCRbeta repertoires from subjects exposed to, actively infected with, or recovered from COVID-19 were included in the dataset. The samples were drawn from the first 160 participants of the ongoing ImmuneRACE study and from 950 to 1,500 subjects provided by 6 global collaborators. HLA class I and class II types, where available, came from metadata supplied by the sample provider rather than from assay-based typing.

TCRbeta CDR3 regions were amplified from genomic DNA using the immunoSEQ Assay, a bias-controlled multiplex PCR. In the paper's pipeline: The number of nucleated cells in each sample was estimated from the amplification of reference gene primers within the assay. To quantify the absolute abundance of each unique TCRbeta CDR3 rearrangement, sequence reads were collapsed and filtered. For each sample, productive Simpson clonality was calculated as the square root of Simpson's diversity index over productive rearrangements. Entries here come from immuneACCESS through TCRdb and include only in-frame sequences with V and J called. Some clones fail to appear in such tables; in the studies checked, an unresolved V gene covers under half of the shortfall, and the cause of the remainder is unknown. That table is the source of V, J and clone size, and D and trimming were worked out from the DNA. This sample has 150,000 to 180,000 clones in its table, and around 82% of those were observed once. The ten biggest clones cover over 0.55% of the sample.

Findings and caveats that apply to the study as a whole: The quantity of clinical and demographic metadata differed by source and by participant and was supplied without curation.

In Seattle, one collaborating source enrolled patients while the infection was active and tracked those patients longitudinally over the course of disease. Collaborating institutions collected whole blood in K2EDTA tubes following their own protocols. Collaborator samples were shipped for TCRbeta analysis as frozen whole blood, isolated PBMCs, or DNA extracted from either sample type. V sheds 3 bases and J sheds 2 bases, leaving 19 bases between their ends. Sequences KGHSH (CDR1) and LQKENI (CDR2) are obtained from the germline V gene. The CDR3, cysteine through phenylalanine, is 17 amino acids long. Just CDR3 DNA is preserved here, 51 bases in frame from base 1. Concerning this clone: What antigen it recognizes has not been identified. No qualities accompany the bases; no much larger clone lies one base away.

Recombination joined TRBV18 with TRBJ2-5; TRBD1 is a weak D gene call, 5 bases matching. The clonotype comes from a man aged 55 to 69 with COVID-19, enrolled during active disease. Sequencing was done on a sample of peripheral blood. The nucleotides are TGTGCCAGCTCACCCCCTGGCGCCCAGCAGGGTCAAGAGACCCAGTACTTC. Its product reads: CASSPPGAQQGQETQYF. Where the CDR3 stops, the reference TRBV18 and TRBJ2-5 genes take over; the full variable domain is NAGVMQNPRHLVRRRGQEARLRCSPMKGHSHVYWYRQLPEEGLKFMVYLQKENIIDESGMPKERFSAEFPKEGPSILRIQQVVRGDSAAYFCASSPPGAQQGQETQYFGPGTRLLVL.